These 32 T cell receptor beta chains were all obtained from the same sample, sequenced in a study of response to subunit inactivated influenza vaccine. TCRdb analysed the RT-PCR reads with MiXCR anew, one entry per CDR3 protein. The data hold fewer than 400,000 distinct CDR3 sequences, with 21% observed a single time. The input for sequencing was PBMCs from blood, taken less than 22 months after vaccination. These receptors all come from a man in his fifties or sixties who received an inactivated influenza vaccine.

This clonotype occurred a few times. This chain uses TRBV7-9 with TRBJ2-1; 12 nucleotides agree with TRBD2. V trimming: 4 bases; J trimming: 8 bases; junction bases outside the gene matches: 6. CDR3 length equals 15 residues. Germline V gene sequence: CDR1 SEHNR, CDR2 FQNEAQ (reference sequence). The DNA for the CDR3 is TGTGCCAGCAGCTCTAGCGGGAGGGCCGCTGATGAGCAGTTCTTC. As protein: CASSSSGRAADEQFF.

The chain carries TRBV12-3 or TRBV12-4 and TRBJ2-2; TRBD2 matches at 7 bases. J gave up 7 bases and V 7 bases, and 9 bases lay outside the gene matches. The CDR3 totals 14 residues. In DNA form, the CDR3 reads TGTGCCAGCACCGATACGACTAGCAACGGGGAGCTGTTTTTT. This translates into CASTDTTSNGELFF.

This clonotype has at least ten counts. The chain links TRBV29-1 to TRBJ2-2, with unresolved D. CDR3 length equals 13 residues. Germline CDR1 reads SQVTM; CDR2 reads ANQGSEA. Trimming shortened V by 3 bases and J by 2 bases, and 7 bases separated the two germline ends. CDR3 in amino acids: CSVDPSNTGELFF. The CDR3 nucleotides read TGCAGCGTTGACCCCAGTAACACCGGGGAGCTGTTTTTT.

The chain is built from TRBV14 and TRBJ2-7, with no clear D. Germline CDR1 is SGHDN and CDR2 is FVKESK. V was cut by 4 bases and J by 2 bases, with 12 bases left in between. The CDR3 spans 14 residues. The CDR3 sequence is CASSRYGGTYEQYF. CDR3 nucleotides: TGTGCCAGCAGCCGATATGGCGGAACCTACGAGCAGTACTTC.

This chain joins TRBV4-2 and TRBJ2-2; D gene unclear. Germline V lookup: CDR1 LGHNA, CDR2 YNFKEQ. Trimming shortened V by 2 bases and J by 6 bases, and 4 bases separated the two germline ends. The CDR3 sequence is 12 residues long. CDR3 protein: CASSQSPGELFF. DNA for the CDR3: TGTGCCAGCAGCCAAAGCCCCGGGGAGCTGTTTTTT.

This sequence joins TRBV5-4 and TRBJ2-7; D tentatively fits TRBD1 or TRBD2 (6 bases each). The V gene's germline CDR1 is SGHNT and CDR2 YYREEE (reference sequence). There are 12 residues in the CDR3. The V and J ends lost 4 bases and 6 bases respectively, with 11 bases between them. CDR3 loop: CASSPQGGEQYF. In DNA form, the CDR3 reads TGTGCCAGCAGCCCACAGGGAGGCGAGCAGTACTTC.

The sample holds a few counts of this clonotype. V gene TRBV7-2 combines with J gene TRBJ2-5, with 9 bases that match TRBD2. The CDR3 spans 15 residues. CDR1 is SGHTA and CDR2 is FQGNSA in the germline V gene. Losses at the gene ends were 2 bases for V and 5 bases for J; bases not matched to a gene: 6. CDR3 amino acids: CASSLMASGEETQYF. The CDR3 nucleotides read TGTGCCAGCAGCTTAATGGCTAGCGGGGAGGAGACCCAGTACTTC.

The chain links TRBV20-1 to TRBJ1-2, with D possibly being TRBD1 (5 bases). With 0 bases removed from V and 6 bases from J, the gap between germline ends came to 11 bases. The CDR3 has 13 residues. Germline lookup yields CDR1 DFQATT and CDR2 SNEGSKA (reference sequence). The CDR3 sequence: CSARDPGSHGYTF. The CDR3 DNA sequence: TGCAGTGCTAGAGATCCAGGGTCCCATGGCTACACCTTC.

This clonotype was recorded a few times. The rearrangement joins TRBV7-2 to TRBJ2-7; TRBD1 or TRBD2 may be the D gene (6 bases each). Germline CDR1 is SGHTA and CDR2 is FQGNSA. Trimming stripped 7 bases from V and 4 bases from J, with 14 bases between. The CDR3 is 13 residues long. Here the CDR3 reads CASTLGGVYEQYF. CDR3 bases: TGTGCCAGCACCCTGGGGGGCGTTTACGAGCAGTACTTC.

The rearrangement uses TRBV29-1 and TRBJ2-7, with 9 bases identical to TRBD1. With 2 bases clipped from V and 3 bases from J, the junction kept 5 bases outside the gene matches. From germline, CDR1 is SQVTM and CDR2 ANQGSEA. The CDR3 runs 14 residues. The CDR3 DNA reads as TGCAGCGTTGAATTGGGACAGGGACTCTACGAGCAGTACTTC. It specifies CSVELGQGLYEQYF.

The rearrangement links TRBV5-1 to TRBJ2-3; D is perhaps TRBD1 (5 bases). This CDR3 contains 13 residues. Germline V gene data show CDR1 as SGHRS and CDR2 as YFSETQ. Between the trimmed V and J ends, which lost 4 bases and 0 bases, there was a span of 6 bases. The DNA for the CDR3 is TGCGCCAGCAGCGACAGTAGCACAGATACGCAGTATTTT. Its protein product is CASSDSSTDTQYF.

V usage is TRBV20-1 and J usage is TRBJ2-1, with 10 bases lining up with TRBD1. In germline, CDR1 is DFQATT, CDR2 SNEGSKA (reference sequence). The junction had 8 bases not matched to a gene; V was cut back by 3 bases and J by 6 bases. CDR3 size: 15 residues. Here the CDR3 reads CSASLGQGIGNEQFF. CDR3 in DNA: TGCAGTGCTAGCCTGGGACAGGGGATCGGCAATGAGCAGTTCTTC.

The chain has TRBV2 and TRBJ1-4; D is ambiguous. The CDR3 runs 14 residues. Trimming shortened V by 7 bases and J by 4 bases, and 13 bases separated the two germline ends. Germline CDR1 and CDR2: SNHLY and FYNNEI. CDR3 in amino acids: CASTIQSLNEKLFF. The CDR3 coding sequence is TGTGCCAGCACTATACAGAGCCTTAATGAAAAACTGTTTTTT.

This clonotype has more than one count but fewer than ten. This sequence joins TRBV4-1 and TRBJ1-2, with D perhaps TRBD1 (5 bases). Trimming took 0 bases from V and 2 from J, leaving 13 bases between them. CDR3 size: 16 residues. Looked up from germline, CDR1 is MGHRA and CDR2 is YSYEKL. CDR3: CASSQDTAGRNYGYTF. CDR3 in DNA: TGCGCCAGCAGCCAAGATACGGCAGGGAGGAACTATGGCTACACCTTC.

This sequence joins TRBV3-1 and TRBJ2-7; 10 bases line up with TRBD1. Germline V gene sequence: CDR1 LGHDT, CDR2 YNNKEL (reference sequence). The CDR3 contains 13 residues. Trimming at V came to 3 bases and at J to 7 bases, leaving 3 bases not matched to a gene. The CDR3 spells CASSQTGGWEQYF. The CDR3 DNA reads as TGTGCCAGCAGCCAGACAGGGGGCTGGGAGCAGTACTTC.

This chain links TRBV14 with TRBJ1-1; 8 bases agree with TRBD1. CDR1 and CDR2 from the germline V gene are SGHDN and FVKESK. CDR3 length: 16 residues. J gave up 2 bases and V 4 bases, and 9 bases lay outside the gene matches. CDR3 in amino acids: CASSRRQGARNTEAFF. CDR3 DNA sequence: TGTGCCAGCAGCCGAAGGCAGGGGGCAAGAAACACTGAAGCTTTCTTT.

This clonotype has just a few counts. The rearrangement links TRBV12-3 or TRBV12-4 to TRBJ2-7, with D hard to call. The ends were cut back, 1 base at V and 3 bases at J, with 7 bases in the middle. This CDR3 contains 13 residues. The CDR3 coding sequence is TGTGCCAGCAGTTTAGTGTACGTCTACGAGCAGTACTTC. It translates to CASSLVYVYEQYF.

V gene TRBV28 combines with J gene TRBJ1-2, with 7 positions matching TRBD1. CDR3 length equals 14 residues. With 8 bases clipped from V and 6 bases from J, the junction kept 12 bases outside the gene matches. Germline V gene data show CDR1 as MDHEN and CDR2 as SYDVKM. DNA for the CDR3: TGTGCCAGCGACAGGGATGATGAATTAGATGGCTACACCTTC. Its protein product is CASDRDDELDGYTF.

This clonotype was counted a few times. The V call is TRBV7-6, the J call TRBJ2-1; 7 nucleotides agree with TRBD2. Germline CDR1 SGHVS, CDR2 FNYEAQ. Trimming at V came to 5 bases and at J to 9 bases, leaving 10 bases not matched to a gene. The CDR3 length is 14 residues. CDR3 region: CASSLRTREGEQFF. The CDR3 DNA reads TGTGCCAGCAGCCTGAGGACTAGGGAGGGTGAGCAGTTCTTC.

This clonotype was seen more than once but under ten times. This chain connects TRBV20-1 to TRBJ1-5; D not resolved. Trimming shortened V by 3 bases and J by 2 bases, and 8 bases separated the two germline ends. The V gene's germline CDR1 is DFQATT and CDR2 SNEGSKA (reference sequence). The CDR3 is made up of 13 amino acids. Written as DNA, the CDR3 is TGCAGTGCTAGTTGGGAGGGCAATCAGCCCCAGCATTTT. Protein: CSASWEGNQPQHF.

J is TRBJ2-1 and V is TRBV24-1; D gene ambiguous. The germline CDR1 and CDR2 sequences are KGHDR and SFDVKD. This CDR3 is built from 13 residues. V lost 6 bases to trimming and J lost 8 bases, with 13 bases between them. This CDR3 reads CATSLRVRDEQFF. The CDR3 bases are TGTGCCACCAGTTTACGAGTTAGGGATGAGCAGTTCTTC.

Ten or more counts support this clonotype. The chain has TRBV6-5 and TRBJ1-2; TRBD1 matches 10 bases. V shed 4 bases and J 4 bases; nucleotides not matched to a gene: 3. CDR1 and CDR2 from the germline V gene are MNHEY and SVGAGI. This CDR3 is 14 amino acids long. This chain's CDR3 is CASSSGQGSYGYTF. In nucleotides, the CDR3 is TGTGCCAGCAGTTCGGGACAGGGGTCCTATGGCTACACCTTC.

This clonotype was seen only a few times. The rearrangement joins TRBV11-2 to TRBJ1-4; D is ambiguous. Germline V gene lookup returns CDR1 SGHAT and CDR2 FQNNGV. The CDR3 contains 15 residues. Deletions cut 0 bases from V and 5 bases from J, with 10 bases between. Here the CDR3 DNA reads TGTGCCAGCAGCTTAGAACACCACCGGAATGAAAAACTGTTTTTT. Residues: CASSLEHHRNEKLFF.

V gene TRBV3-1 combines with J gene TRBJ1-2; TRBD1 matches at 9 bases. Per the germline V gene, CDR1 is LGHDT and CDR2 is YNNKEL (reference sequence). The CDR3 has 15 amino acids. J was trimmed by 0 bases and V by 4 bases; bases with no gene match: 3. The CDR3 DNA is TGTGCCAGCAGCCGACAGGGGGGACCTAACTATGGCTACACCTTC. This sequence encodes CASSRQGGPNYGYTF.

This chain links TRBV18 with TRBJ1-4, with D possibly being TRBD1 (6 bases). This CDR3 comprises 14 residues. The germline V and J ends were trimmed by 1 base and 10 bases, with 13 bases remaining between them. Germline CDR1 reads KGHSH; CDR2 reads LQKENI. The CDR3 DNA is TGTGCCAGCTCACCACTCGCCAAGGGGGGAAAACTGTTTTTT. Translating it yields CASSPLAKGGKLFF. The variable domain in full, completed from reference TRBV18 and TRBJ1-4, reads NAGVMQNPRHLVRRRGQEARLRCSPMKGHSHVYWYRQLPEEGLKFMVYLQKENIIDESGMPKERFSAEFPKEGPSILRIQQVVRGDSAAYFCASSPLAKGGKLFFGSGTQLSVL.

This clonotype has only a few counts. The V and J genes are TRBV2 and TRBJ1-1; tentative D call: TRBD1 (6 bases). Germline CDR1 SNHLY, CDR2 FYNNEI. This CDR3 contains 14 residues. The V end was cut by 2 bases, the J end by 3 bases, with 10 bases between. The CDR3 DNA sequence: TGTGCCAGCAGTGAACAGGGGTATGACACTGAAGCTTTCTTT. The encoded protein is CASSEQGYDTEAFF. The whole variable domain, filled in from reference TRBV2 and TRBJ1-1, reads EPEVTQTPSHQVTQMGQEVILRCVPISNHLYFYWYRQILGQKVEFLVSFYNNEISEKSEIFDDQFSVERPDGSNFTLKIRSTKLEDSAMYFCASSEQGYDTEAFFGQGTRLTVV.

The chain carries TRBV5-6 and TRBJ2-5, with D hard to call. This CDR3 is 14 amino acids long. Germline V CDR1 and CDR2: SGHDT, YYEEEE. V dropped 4 bases and J dropped 1 base, with 11 bases sitting between them. The CDR3, as DNA: TGTGCCAGCAGCACCTACAGAGGCCAAGAGACCCAGTACTTC. It translates to CASSTYRGQETQYF.

CDR3 in amino acids: CSARARQVNTGELFF. In nucleotides, the CDR3 is TGCAGTGCTAGAGCCCGCCAGGTGAACACCGGGGAGCTGTTTTTT. This sequence joins TRBV20-1 and TRBJ2-2, with no clear D. The CDR3 runs to 15 residues. With 1 base removed from V and 1 base from J, the gap between germline ends came to 10 bases. Germline CDR1 and CDR2: DFQATT and SNEGSKA (reference sequence).

The chain carries TRBV28 and TRBJ1-6, with 7 bases matching TRBD1. Trimming at V came to 1 base and at J to 14 bases, leaving 14 bases not matched to a gene. The germline gives CDR1 MDHEN, CDR2 SYDVKM. The CDR3 runs to 16 residues. The CDR3 reads CASSLLAGGVRGALHF. CDR3 in DNA: TGTGCCAGCAGTTTATTGGCAGGGGGAGTCCGTGGGGCCCTCCACTTT.

The chain is built from TRBV20-1 and TRBJ2-1; the D is unclear. V shed 1 base and J shed 6 bases, with 13 bases lying between them. CDR1 DFQATT and CDR2 SNEGSKA come from the germline V gene (reference sequence). This CDR3 has 14 residues. Here the CDR3 reads CSARGDPRANEQFF. The CDR3 nucleotides read TGCAGTGCTAGAGGAGACCCCCGGGCCAATGAGCAGTTCTTC.

This chain links TRBV4-1 with TRBJ2-1; 13 bases map to TRBD2. J was trimmed by 7 bases and V by 9 bases; bases with no gene match: 6. There are 14 residues in the CDR3. Germline loops: CDR1 MGHRA, CDR2 YSYEKL. Here the CDR3 reads CASKTSGGSNEQFF. For the CDR3, the DNA is TGCGCCAGTAAGACTAGCGGGGGGTCTAATGAGCAGTTCTTC.

The rearrangement joins TRBV18 to TRBJ1-6, with D tentatively TRBD1 (5 bases). The germline V and J ends were trimmed by 6 bases and 9 bases, with 15 bases remaining between them. The CDR3 contains 14 residues. From germline, CDR1 is KGHSH and CDR2 LQKENI. CDR3 sequence reads: CASSPGPPVSPLHF. The CDR3 DNA sequence: TGTGCCAGCTCGCCGGGACCCCCGGTTTCACCCCTCCACTTT.